The rows below give T cell receptor beta chains drawn from one sample of a study of CD8 T cells in ankylosing spondylitis. TCRdb used MiXCR to reprocess the 5' RACE reads, holding one entry per CDR3 protein. The data show more than 650,000 distinct CDR3 sequences, with approximately 12% seen just once and roughly 0.51% held by the top ten. Sequencing input: blood, either unsorted or a sorted T cell fraction (not recorded which). The receptor source for this set is a male donor with ankylosing spondylitis. CDR3s include the opening cysteine and the closing phenylalanine or tryptophan. The D gene is left open where the match is weak. Not every row has a clone size; where given, it reads once, few, many or a size class.

V gene	D gene	clone size	J gene	CDR3 DNA	CDR3 protein
TRBV28	NA	NA	TRBJ2-7	TGTGCCAGCAGTTCCACGGGACGACAGAGCACCTACGAGCAGTACTTC	CASSSTGRQSTYEQYF
TRBV15	NA	NA	TRBJ1-6	TGTGCCACCAGCAGATCCCTGTGGGGTAGCTCCTATAATTCACCCCTCCACTTT	CATSRSLWGSSYNSPLHF
TRBV5-6	TRBD2	many	TRBJ2-3	TGTGCCAGCAGCTTGTCGGGAGGAGGCCCTGATACGCAGTATTTT	CASSLSGGGPDTQYF
TRBV6-2/TRBV6-3	NA	NA	TRBJ2-1	TGTGCCAGCAGCCCCCGGCTGGCCTACAATGAGCAGTTCTTC	CASSPRLAYNEQFF
TRBV7-2	NA	few	TRBJ1-1	TGTGCCAGCAGCTTAACCCGGGGGTGGGCTTTCTTT	CASSLTRGWAFF
TRBV20-1	NA	few	TRBJ2-3	TGCAGTGCTATGTTCCCTAGGAAACGCACAGATACGCAGTATTTT	CSAMFPRKRTDTQYF
TRBV7-2	TRBD2	many	TRBJ2-1	TGTGCCAGCAGCTTCTCGGGCGGACTAGCTTCGAATGAGCAGTTCTTC	CASSFSGGLASNEQFF
TRBV6-1	TRBD2	few	TRBJ2-1	TGTGCCAGCAGTAGAGCCGGGACTAGCCGCCTCCCTGAGCAGTTCTTC	CASSRAGTSRLPEQFF
TRBV20-1	TRBD1	few	TRBJ2-5	TGCAGTGCTTGTAGGGCCTGGGACAGGGGAAAGACCCAGTACTTC	CSACRAWDRGKTQYF
TRBV7-2	NA	NA	TRBJ1-1	TGTGCCAGCCATATTGGTCCGGACAGAGAAGCTTTCTTT	CASHIGPDREAFF
TRBV11-3	NA	NA	TRBJ2-2	TGTGCCAGCAGCCAACGAAAGGGATACACCGGGGAGCTGTTTTTT	CASSQRKGYTGELFF
TRBV2	TRBD1	NA	TRBJ2-7	TGTGCCAGCACTAACCAGGGGGTCGAGCAGTACTTC	CASTNQGVEQYF
TRBV5-1	NA	NA	TRBJ1-2	TGCGCCAGCAGCCCGCCCGGGAGTGGCTACACCTTC	CASSPPGSGYTF
TRBV5-1	NA	many	TRBJ2-1	TGCGCCAGCAGCTTGGCCCTGGGAATCTACAATGAGCAGTTCTTC	CASSLALGIYNEQFF
TRBV18	NA	NA	TRBJ2-1	TGTGCCAGCTCACCAACAACCTACAATGAGCAGTTCTTC	CASSPTTYNEQFF
TRBV20-1	NA	few	TRBJ1-6	TGCAGTGCTAGTATATCGGGGATCGGTTCACCCCTCCACTTT	CSASISGIGSPLHF
TRBV6-5	TRBD1	NA	TRBJ1-2	TGTGCCAGCAGTTACGCAGGGGGGAGCTATGGCTACACCTTC	CASSYAGGSYGYTF
TRBV12-3/TRBV12-4	NA	few	TRBJ2-1	TGTGCCAGCAGTTTACCCCCTATAAGGTTGCGGAATCCCTACAATGAGCAGTTCTTC	CASSLPPIRLRNPYNEQFF
TRBV7-8	NA	few	TRBJ2-1	TGTGCCAGCAGCTTAGGTCGGGGCGCGGAATCTTTTGGGAATGAGCAGTTCTTC	CASSLGRGAESFGNEQFF
TRBV20-1	TRBD1	few	TRBJ1-6	TGCAGTGCTATCCAAGGGACAGGGGGAAATTCACCCCTCCACTTT	CSAIQGTGGNSPLHF